The 6 T cell receptor beta chains below come from one sample, sequenced in a study of human T cells and chemical hapten exposure. TCRdb reprocessed the RACE reads via MiXCR and lists one record per CDR3 protein. Among about 360,000 distinct CDR3 sequences listed, around 4.8% were seen once. Time point specified: patch test 1, 2 weeks after DPC sensitization. As for treatment: therapeutic diphenylcyclopropenone sensitization with weekly scalp DPC. The specimen was whole blood, collected in connection with sensitization to the hapten diphenylcyclopropenone (DPC). The source of these receptors is a woman aged 45-65 years with alopecia areata. Some clones in this sample may be carry-over from other donors' samples.

V gene TRBV20-1 combines with J gene TRBJ2-3; D gene ambiguous. This CDR3 is built from 13 residues. Germline loops: CDR1 DFQATT, CDR2 SNEGSKA (reference sequence). Trimming pared 5 bases from V and 0 bases from J, leaving 9 bases between. The CDR3 DNA follows: TGCAGTGCTTTCGACTGGAGCACAGATACGCAGTATTTT. This sequence encodes CSAFDWSTDTQYF.

This clonotype was counted many times. This chain links TRBV25-1 with TRBJ1-1; 7 bases are shared with TRBD1. Germline values: CDR1 MGHDK, CDR2 SYGVNS. This CDR3 has 13 residues. The ends lost 3 bases at V and 11 bases at J; junction bases unmatched: 9. The CDR3 DNA follows: TGTGCCAGCAGTGAGTCAGGGGGGCCGTGGGCTTTCTTT. Its protein product is CASSESGGPWAFF.

The chain recombines TRBV30 with TRBJ2-3, with D uncertain. CDR1 and CDR2 from the germline V gene are GTSNPN and SVGIG (reference sequence). Trimming stripped 0 bases from V and 6 bases from J, with 7 bases between. This CDR3 region has 12 residues. The DNA for the CDR3 is TGTGCCTGGAGTGTGGTCGTGGATACGCAGTATTTT. This translates into CAWSVVVDTQYF.

The sample holds a few counts of this clonotype. The genes are TRBV9 and TRBJ2-5; 11 nucleotides line up with TRBD2. CDR3 length: 18 residues. The junction had 8 bases not matched to a gene; V was cut back by 0 bases and J by 1 base. The germline V gene encodes CDR1 SGDLS and CDR2 YYNGEE. The CDR3 bases are TGTGCCAGCAGCGTAGGGCTAGCGGGGGGCCCCTTCCAAGAGACCCAGTACTTC. It translates to CASSVGLAGGPFQETQYF.

This clonotype was counted many times. The genes are TRBV20-1 and TRBJ2-7; no clear D. Per germline, CDR1 DFQATT and CDR2 SNEGSKA (reference sequence). Deletions cut 5 bases from V and 6 bases from J, with 23 bases between. This CDR3 contains 15 residues. CDR3 region: CSARNPSPGRGEQYF. The CDR3 DNA reads as TGCAGTGCTCGAAACCCCTCCCCAGGTCGTGGCGAGCAGTACTTC.

This clonotype showed up just a few times. The rearrangement uses TRBV7-2 and TRBJ2-4, with 10 bases lining up with TRBD2. Unmatched junction bases numbered 10, after V lost 1 base and J lost 7 bases. CDR3 size: 17 residues. The germline V gene has CDR1 SGHTA and CDR2 FQGNSA. The CDR3 nucleotides read TGTGCCAGCAGCTTAGGAGCGGGAGGGATGGCCGGGAACATTCAGTACTTC. Residues: CASSLGAGGMAGNIQYF.